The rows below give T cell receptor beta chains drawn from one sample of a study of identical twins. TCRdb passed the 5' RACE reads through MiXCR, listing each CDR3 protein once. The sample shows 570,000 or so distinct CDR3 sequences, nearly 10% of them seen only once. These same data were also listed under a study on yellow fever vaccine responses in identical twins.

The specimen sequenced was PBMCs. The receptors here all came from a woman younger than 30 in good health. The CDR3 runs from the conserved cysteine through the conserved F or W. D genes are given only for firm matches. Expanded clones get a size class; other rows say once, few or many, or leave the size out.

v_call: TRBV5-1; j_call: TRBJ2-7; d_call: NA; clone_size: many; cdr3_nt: TGCGCCAGCAGCTTGGAAGGGGCTCGCTACGAGCAGTACTTC; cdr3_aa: CASSLEGARYEQYF
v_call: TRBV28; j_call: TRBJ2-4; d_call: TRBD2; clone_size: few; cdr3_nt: TGTGCCAGCAGCCCGGGACTAGCGGAATATAACATTCAGTACTTC; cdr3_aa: CASSPGLAEYNIQYF
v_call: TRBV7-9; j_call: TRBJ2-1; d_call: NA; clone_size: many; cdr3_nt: TGTGCCAGCAGCTTAGCGCCGGGGGCCGGGGAGCAGTTCTTC; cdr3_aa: CASSLAPGAGEQFF
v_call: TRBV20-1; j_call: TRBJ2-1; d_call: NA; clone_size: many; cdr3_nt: TGCAGTGCTAGAGATGCGGGACGTCTCGGGTGGTCCACCTACAATGAGCAGTTCTTC; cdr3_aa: CSARDAGRLGWSTYNEQFF
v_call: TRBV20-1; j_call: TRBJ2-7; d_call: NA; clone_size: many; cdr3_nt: TGCAGTGCTATCTCAAGGAGCGGTCAGAGCTCCTACGAGCAGTACTTC; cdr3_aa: CSAISRSGQSSYEQYF
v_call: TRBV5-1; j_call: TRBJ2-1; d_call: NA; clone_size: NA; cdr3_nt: TGCGCCAGCAGCGGGCTAGAAGGCCTCTACAATGAGCAGTTCTTC; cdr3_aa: CASSGLEGLYNEQFF
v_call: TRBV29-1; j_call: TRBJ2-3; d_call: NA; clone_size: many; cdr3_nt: TGCAGCGTTGAAGATGCAGGGGAATTCACAGATACGCAGTATTTT; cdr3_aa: CSVEDAGEFTDTQYF
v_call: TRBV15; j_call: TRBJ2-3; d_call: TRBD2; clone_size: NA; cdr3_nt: TGTGCCACCAGCAGCAGACTAGCGGGTAGCACAGATACGCAGTATTTT; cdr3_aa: CATSSRLAGSTDTQYF
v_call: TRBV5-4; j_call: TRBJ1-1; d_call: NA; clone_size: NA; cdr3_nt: TGTGCCAGCACCTGGGGCTTGCACTCCGAAGCTTTCTTT; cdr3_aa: CASTWGLHSEAFF
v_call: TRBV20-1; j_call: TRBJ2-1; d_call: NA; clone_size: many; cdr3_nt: TGCAGTGTCCCAACCTCCGGGACCAGGATCGGGAATGAGCAGTTCTTC; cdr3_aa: CSVPTSGTRIGNEQFF
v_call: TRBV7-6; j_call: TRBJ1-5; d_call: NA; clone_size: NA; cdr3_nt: TGTGCCAGCAGCCCTATGACTCGGGGCACACCCGGGAGTCAGCCCCAGCATTTT; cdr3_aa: CASSPMTRGTPGSQPQHF
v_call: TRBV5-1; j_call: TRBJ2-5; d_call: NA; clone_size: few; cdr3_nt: TGCGCCAGCAGCTTGGTAGGGACATCGTACCAAGAGACCCAGTACTTC; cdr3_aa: CASSLVGTSYQETQYF
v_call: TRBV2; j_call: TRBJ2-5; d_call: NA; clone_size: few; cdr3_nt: TGTGCCAGCAGTGGGGCCAGGGGAAAAGAGACCCAGTACTTC; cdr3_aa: CASSGARGKETQYF
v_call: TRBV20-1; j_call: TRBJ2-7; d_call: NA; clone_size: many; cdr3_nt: TGCAGTGCTAGACACTTGAGCTCCTACGAGCAGTACTTC; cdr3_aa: CSARHLSSYEQYF
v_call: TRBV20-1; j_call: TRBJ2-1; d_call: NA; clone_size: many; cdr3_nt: TGCAGTGCTTCTGGGACAAGCTCCTACAATGAGCAGTTCTTC; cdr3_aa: CSASGTSSYNEQFF
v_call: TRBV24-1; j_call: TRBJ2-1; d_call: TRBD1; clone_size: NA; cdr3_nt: TGTGCCACCAGTGATAACTCGGGACAGAATAAATACAATGAGCAGTTCTTC; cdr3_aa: CATSDNSGQNKYNEQFF
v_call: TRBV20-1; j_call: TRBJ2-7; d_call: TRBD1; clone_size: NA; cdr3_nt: TGCAGTGCTAGAGATCAGGGGACAGGGACCTACGAGCAGTACTTC; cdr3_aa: CSARDQGTGTYEQYF
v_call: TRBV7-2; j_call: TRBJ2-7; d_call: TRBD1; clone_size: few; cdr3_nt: TGTGCCAGCAGGTTCCCGGGACAGCCCGGGCAGTACTTC; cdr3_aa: CASRFPGQPGQYF
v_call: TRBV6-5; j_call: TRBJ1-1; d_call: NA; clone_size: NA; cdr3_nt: TGTGCCAGTGGACACCCTGGCACTGAAGCTTTCTTT; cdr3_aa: CASGHPGTEAFF
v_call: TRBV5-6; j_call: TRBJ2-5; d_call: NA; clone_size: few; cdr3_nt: TGTGCCAGCAGCTTGGCCTGGTCAGGAACCCTGGGGGAGACCCAGTACTTC; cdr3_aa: CASSLAWSGTLGETQYF
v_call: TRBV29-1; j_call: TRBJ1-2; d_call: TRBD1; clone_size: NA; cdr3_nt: TGCAGCGTTTTCGGACAGGGGGCCTATGGCTACACCTTC; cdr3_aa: CSVFGQGAYGYTF
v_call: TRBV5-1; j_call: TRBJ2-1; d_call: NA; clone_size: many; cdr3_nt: TGCGCCAGCAGCTTCGGCGGGACGTCCTACAATGAGCAGTTCTTC; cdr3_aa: CASSFGGTSYNEQFF
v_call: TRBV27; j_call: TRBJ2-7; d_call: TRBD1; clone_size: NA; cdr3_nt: TGTGCCAGCAGTCTTTCTACAGGGGGGCTCTACGAGCAGTACTTC; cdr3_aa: CASSLSTGGLYEQYF
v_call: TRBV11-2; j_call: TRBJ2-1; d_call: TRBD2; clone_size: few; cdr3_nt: TGTGCCAGCAGCACCCACGGGACTAGCCTCTACAATGAGCAGTTCTTC; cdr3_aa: CASSTHGTSLYNEQFF
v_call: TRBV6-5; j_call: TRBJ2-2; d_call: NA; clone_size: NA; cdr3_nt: TGTGCCAGCAGTTACACGTGGGATTTGGCCGGGGAGCTGTTTTTT; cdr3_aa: CASSYTWDLAGELFF
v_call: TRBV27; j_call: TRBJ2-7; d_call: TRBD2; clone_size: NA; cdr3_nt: TGTGCCAGCCGTACTGGACTAGTGTGGAATAACGAGCAGTACTTC; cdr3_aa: CASRTGLVWNNEQYF
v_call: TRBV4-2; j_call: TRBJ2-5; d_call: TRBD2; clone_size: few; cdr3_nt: TGTGCCAGCAGCCAGACAGCGGGAGGGGCGGAGACCCAGTACTTC; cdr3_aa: CASSQTAGGAETQYF
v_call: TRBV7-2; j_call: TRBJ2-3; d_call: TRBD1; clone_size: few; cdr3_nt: TGTGCCAGCAGCTTCCGAGACAGGGGCACAGATACGCAGTATTTT; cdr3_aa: CASSFRDRGTDTQYF
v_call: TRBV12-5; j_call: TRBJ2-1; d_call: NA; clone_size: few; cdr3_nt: TGTGTTAGTGGTTTTAAGGGGAGTGAGCAGTTCTTC; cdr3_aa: CVSGFKGSEQFF
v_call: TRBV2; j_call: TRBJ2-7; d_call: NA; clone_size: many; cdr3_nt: TGTGCCAGCCAAAAGTTGGGTAACGAGCAGTACTTC; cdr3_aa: CASQKLGNEQYF
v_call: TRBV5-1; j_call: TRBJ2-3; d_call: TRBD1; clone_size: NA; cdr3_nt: TGCGCCAGCAGCTGGGACAGGGGGTCGGGCACAGATACGCAGTATTTT; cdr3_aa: CASSWDRGSGTDTQYF
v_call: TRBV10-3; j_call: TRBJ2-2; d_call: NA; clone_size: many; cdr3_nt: TGTGCCATCACCGGGACAAGGAACACCGGGGAGCTGTTTTTT; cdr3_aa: CAITGTRNTGELFF
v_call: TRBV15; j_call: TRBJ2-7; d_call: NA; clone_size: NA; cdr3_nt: TGTGCCACCAGCAAAGACCAGATAACCTACGAGCAGTACTTC; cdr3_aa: CATSKDQITYEQYF
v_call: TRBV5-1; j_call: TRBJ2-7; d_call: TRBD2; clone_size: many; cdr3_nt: TGCGCCAGCCGGACGGGACTAACCACCTACGAGCAGTACTTC; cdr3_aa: CASRTGLTTYEQYF
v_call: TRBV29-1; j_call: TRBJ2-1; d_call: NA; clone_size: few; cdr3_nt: TGCAGCGTAGTACCGGGATCCGGAATCAATGAGCAGTTCTTC; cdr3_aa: CSVVPGSGINEQFF
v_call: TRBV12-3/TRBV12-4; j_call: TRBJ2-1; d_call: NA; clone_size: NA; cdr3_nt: TGTGCCAGCCGCCCCGTGCTGTTTCTCAATGAGCAGTTCTTC; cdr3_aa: CASRPVLFLNEQFF
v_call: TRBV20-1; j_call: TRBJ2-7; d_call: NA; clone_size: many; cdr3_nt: TGCAGTGCCCGCCAGGGGAGGGACTCTTCTCTTTTTTCCAGGGTGGGGCAGTACTTC; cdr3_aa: CSARQGRDSSLFSRVGQYF
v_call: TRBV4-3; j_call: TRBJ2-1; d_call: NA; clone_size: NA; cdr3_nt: TGCGCCAGCAGCCAAGCCAGTCGGACTGATGAGCAGTTCTTC; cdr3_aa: CASSQASRTDEQFF
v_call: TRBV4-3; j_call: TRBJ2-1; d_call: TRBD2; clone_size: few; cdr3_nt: TGCGCCAGCAGCCGAGCAGGACTAGCGGCCTACAATGAGCAGTTCTTC; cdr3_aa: CASSRAGLAAYNEQFF
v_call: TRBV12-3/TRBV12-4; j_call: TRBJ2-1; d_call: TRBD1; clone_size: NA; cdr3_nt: TGTGCCAGCAGTTTAAGGGTGGGACAGGGGGGGAACAGTGAGCAGTTCTTC; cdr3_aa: CASSLRVGQGGNSEQFF
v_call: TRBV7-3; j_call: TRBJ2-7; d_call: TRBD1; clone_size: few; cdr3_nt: TGTGCCAGCAGCCCAACCGGGACAGGGGACGAGCAGTACTTC; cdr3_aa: CASSPTGTGDEQYF
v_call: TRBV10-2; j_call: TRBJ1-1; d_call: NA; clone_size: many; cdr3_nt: TGCGCCAGCAGTTACCCGGGGTTCACTGAAGCTTTCTTT; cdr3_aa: CASSYPGFTEAFF
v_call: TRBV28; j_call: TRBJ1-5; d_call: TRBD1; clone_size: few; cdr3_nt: TGTGCCAGCAGTTCCCCAAGGTCCGGGACAGGGACCAATCAGCCCCAGCATTTT; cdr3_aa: CASSSPRSGTGTNQPQHF
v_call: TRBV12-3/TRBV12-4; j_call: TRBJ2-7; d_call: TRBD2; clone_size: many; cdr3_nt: TGTGCCAGCAATCTGGGGGGGAGAGCCTACGAGCAGTACTTC; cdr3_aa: CASNLGGRAYEQYF
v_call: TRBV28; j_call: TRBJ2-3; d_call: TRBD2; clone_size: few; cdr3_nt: TGTGCCAGCACACCGGGAGGCGCGGGAGCCACAGATACGCAGTATTTT; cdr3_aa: CASTPGGAGATDTQYF
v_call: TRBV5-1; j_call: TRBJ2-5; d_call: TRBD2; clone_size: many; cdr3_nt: TGCGCCAGCAGCCTCAGGACTAGCGGGGTTTGGGAGACCCAGTACTTC; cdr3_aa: CASSLRTSGVWETQYF
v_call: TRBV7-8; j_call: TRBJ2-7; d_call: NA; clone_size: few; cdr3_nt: TGTGCCAGCAGCTTATTTGGGACGTTGGGATACGAGCAGTACTTC; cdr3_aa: CASSLFGTLGYEQYF
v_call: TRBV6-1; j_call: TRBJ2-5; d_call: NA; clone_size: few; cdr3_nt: TGTGCCAGCAGTCGTGGACGAGGCCAAGAGACCCAGTACTTC; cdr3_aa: CASSRGRGQETQYF
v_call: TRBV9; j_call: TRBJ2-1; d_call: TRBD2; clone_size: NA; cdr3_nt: TGTGCCAGCAGCGTAGGAGGACTAGCGGCATACAATGAGCAGTTCTTC; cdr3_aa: CASSVGGLAAYNEQFF
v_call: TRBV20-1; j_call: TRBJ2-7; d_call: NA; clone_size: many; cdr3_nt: TGCAGTGCTAGATTTGGGGGCCGCTACGAGCAGTACTTC; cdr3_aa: CSARFGGRYEQYF
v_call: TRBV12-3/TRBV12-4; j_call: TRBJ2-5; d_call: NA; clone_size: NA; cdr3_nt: TGTGCCAGCAGTTTCCTAGGGGTCTCCGAGACCCAGTACTTC; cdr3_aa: CASSFLGVSETQYF
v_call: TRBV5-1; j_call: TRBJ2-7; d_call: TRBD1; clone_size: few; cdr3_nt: TGCGCCAGCAGCCAAACAGGGGGAACCTCCTACGAGCAGTACTTC; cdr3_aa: CASSQTGGTSYEQYF
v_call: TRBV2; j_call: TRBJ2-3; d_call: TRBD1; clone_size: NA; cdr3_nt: TGTGCCAGCAGTTTGATTCGGACGTCAGGGGGCCCCACAGATACGCAGTATTTT; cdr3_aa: CASSLIRTSGGPTDTQYF
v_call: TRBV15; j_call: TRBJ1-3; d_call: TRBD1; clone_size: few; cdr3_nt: TGTGCCACCAGCAGAGATACACCGGGACAGGGGTGGCTAACTGGAAACACCATATATTTT; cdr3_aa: CATSRDTPGQGWLTGNTIYF
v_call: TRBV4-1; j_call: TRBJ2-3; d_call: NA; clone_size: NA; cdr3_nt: TGCGCCAGCAGCCAAGAGGTGGGGTGGAGGTATTTT; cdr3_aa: CASSQEVGWRYF